This T cell receptor beta chain was sequenced in a study of cytomegalovirus exposure and HLA in healthy donors. About the research overall: The roughly 700 first-cohort repertoires shared a platform with the approximately 130 validation repertoires, as reported in a later analysis.

The data were produced by immunoSEQ multiplex PCR, yet TCRdb's version contains in-frame clones alone and is incomplete. This table has 100,000 or so clones, around 85% appearing once. CDR1 is MNHEY, CDR2 SVGAGI, per germline. V lost 2 bases and J lost 5; bases outside the gene matches: 8. This CDR3 comprises 15 residues. Of note for this clone: Its specificity is not known.

Separate from the roughly 700-subject first cohort was the roughly 120-subject validation cohort, to which the donors belonged. Study-wide results and limits: Specificity for CMV antigens was confirmed in vitro for a few of the CMV-associated chains. Reported performance of the classifier showed diagnosis of cytomegalovirus status with high specificity and sensitivity.

Source material: PBMCs. The chain uses TRBV6-5 and TRBJ2-5, with 7 bases that match TRBD1. The receptor's source is a man aged 18 to 29 in good health and CMV-seropositive. DNA of the CDR3: TGTGCCAGCAGTTACGGCACAGGGGTGTCGGAGACCCAGTACTTC. This encodes CASSYGTGVSETQYF.